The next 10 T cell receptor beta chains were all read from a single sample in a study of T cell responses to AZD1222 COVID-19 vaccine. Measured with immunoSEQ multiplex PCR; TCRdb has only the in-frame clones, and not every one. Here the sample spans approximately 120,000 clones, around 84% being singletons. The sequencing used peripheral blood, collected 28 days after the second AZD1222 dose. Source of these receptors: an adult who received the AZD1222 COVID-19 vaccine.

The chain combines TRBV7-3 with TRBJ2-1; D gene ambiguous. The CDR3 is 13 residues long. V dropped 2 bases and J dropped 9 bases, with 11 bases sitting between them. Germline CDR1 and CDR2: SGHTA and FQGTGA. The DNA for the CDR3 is TGTGCCAGCAGCTTATCCTTAGTTAGTGAGCAGTTCTTC. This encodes CASSLSLVSEQFF.

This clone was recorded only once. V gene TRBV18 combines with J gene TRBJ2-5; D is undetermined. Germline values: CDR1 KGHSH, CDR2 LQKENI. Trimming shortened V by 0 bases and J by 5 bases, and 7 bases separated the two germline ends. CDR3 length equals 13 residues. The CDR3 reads CASSPPGSETQYF. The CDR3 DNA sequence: TGTGCCAGCTCACCACCAGGCTCCGAGACCCAGTACTTC. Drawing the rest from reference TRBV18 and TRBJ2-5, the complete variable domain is NAGVMQNPRHLVRRRGQEARLRCSPMKGHSHVYWYRQLPEEGLKFMVYLQKENIIDESGMPKERFSAEFPKEGPSILRIQQVVRGDSAAYFCASSPPGSETQYFGPGTRLLVL.

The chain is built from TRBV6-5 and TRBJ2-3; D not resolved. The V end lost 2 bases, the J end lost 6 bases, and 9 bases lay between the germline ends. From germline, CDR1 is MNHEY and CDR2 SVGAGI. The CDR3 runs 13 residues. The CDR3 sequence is CASSYVHYDTQYF. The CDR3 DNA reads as TGTGCCAGCAGTTACGTCCATTACGATACGCAGTATTTT.

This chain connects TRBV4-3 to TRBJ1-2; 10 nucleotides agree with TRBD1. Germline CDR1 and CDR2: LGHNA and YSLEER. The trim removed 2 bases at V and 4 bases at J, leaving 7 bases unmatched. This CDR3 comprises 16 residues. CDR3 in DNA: TGCGCCAGCAGCCAACTACGGACAGGGGGGTCCTATGGCTACACCTTC. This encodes CASSQLRTGGSYGYTF.

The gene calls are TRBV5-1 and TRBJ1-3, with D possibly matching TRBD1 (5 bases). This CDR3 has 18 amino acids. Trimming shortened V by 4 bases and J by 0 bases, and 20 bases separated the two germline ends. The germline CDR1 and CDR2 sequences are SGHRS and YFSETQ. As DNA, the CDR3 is TGCGCCAGCAGCACATACCTACAAACAGGAAACTCTGGAAACACCATATATTTT. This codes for CASSTYLQTGNSGNTIYF. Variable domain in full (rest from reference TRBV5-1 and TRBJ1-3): KAGVTQTPRYLIKTRGQQVTLSCSPISGHRSVSWYQQTPGQGLQFLFEYFSETQRNKGNFPGRFSGRQFSNSRSEMNVSTLELGDSALYLCASSTYLQTGNSGNTIYFGEGSWLTVV.

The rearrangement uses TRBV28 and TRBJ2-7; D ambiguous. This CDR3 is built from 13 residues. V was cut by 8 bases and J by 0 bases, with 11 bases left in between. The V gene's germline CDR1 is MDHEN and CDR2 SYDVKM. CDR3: CASLDGVSYEQYF. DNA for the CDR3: TGTGCCAGCCTGGACGGAGTCTCCTACGAGCAGTACTTC.

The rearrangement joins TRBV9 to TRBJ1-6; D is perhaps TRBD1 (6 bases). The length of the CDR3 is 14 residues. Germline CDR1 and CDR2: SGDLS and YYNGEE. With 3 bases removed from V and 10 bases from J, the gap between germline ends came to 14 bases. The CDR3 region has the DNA TGTGCCAGCAGCGCGCTACAGGGAGGATCACCCCTCCACTTT. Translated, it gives CASSALQGGSPLHF.

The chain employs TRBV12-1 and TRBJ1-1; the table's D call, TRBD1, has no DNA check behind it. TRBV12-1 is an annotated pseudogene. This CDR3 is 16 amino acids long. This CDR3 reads CASSLSLRGRNTEAFF. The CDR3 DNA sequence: TGTGCCAGCAGCCTCTCACTCAGGGGGCGAAACACTGAAGCTTTCTTT.

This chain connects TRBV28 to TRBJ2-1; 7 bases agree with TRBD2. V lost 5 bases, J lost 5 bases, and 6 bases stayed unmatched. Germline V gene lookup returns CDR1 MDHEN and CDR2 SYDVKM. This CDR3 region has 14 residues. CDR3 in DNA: TGTGCCAGCAGTGGGAGGGTAAGAAACAATGAGCAGTTCTTC. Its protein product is CASSGRVRNNEQFF.

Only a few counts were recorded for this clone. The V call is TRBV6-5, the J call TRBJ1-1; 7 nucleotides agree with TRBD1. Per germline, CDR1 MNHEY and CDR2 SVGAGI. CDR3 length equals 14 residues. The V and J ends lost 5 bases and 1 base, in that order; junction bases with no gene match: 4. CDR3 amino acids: CASSRGTANTEAFF. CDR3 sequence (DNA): TGTGCCAGCAGTCGGGGGACAGCGAACACTGAAGCTTTCTTT.